This TCR beta chain was recovered during a study of blood T cell repertoires in COVID-19. Study details: PBMCs, B-cell-depleted T cells, or T cells were the source of the cDNA or gDNA that made up the material.

In the source study's methods: Estimation of nucleated cell counts was performed using reference gene primer amplification. TCRdb keeps only in-frame clones here, not all; method: immunoSEQ multiplex PCR. Clone size and the V and J calls come from that table; the DNA yielded D and trimming. The repertoire consists of 150,000 to 200,000 clones, with about 76% occurring once and the leading ten covering around 6%. The germline V gene has CDR1 LGHNA and CDR2 YNFKEQ. V trimming: 4 bases; J trimming: 7 bases; junction bases outside the gene matches: 4. This CDR3 is built from 13 residues. Seattle researchers signed up patients amid active infection and tracked them longitudinally.

The chain combines TRBV4-2 with TRBJ1-5; 7 nucleotides align to TRBD1. The sequenced sample was peripheral blood. This sequence originates from a middle-aged woman with COVID-19, enrolled during active disease. CDR3 nucleotides: TGTGCCAGCAGCCCCCAGGGGGAGCAGCCCCAGCATTTT. Residues: CASSPQGEQPQHF.